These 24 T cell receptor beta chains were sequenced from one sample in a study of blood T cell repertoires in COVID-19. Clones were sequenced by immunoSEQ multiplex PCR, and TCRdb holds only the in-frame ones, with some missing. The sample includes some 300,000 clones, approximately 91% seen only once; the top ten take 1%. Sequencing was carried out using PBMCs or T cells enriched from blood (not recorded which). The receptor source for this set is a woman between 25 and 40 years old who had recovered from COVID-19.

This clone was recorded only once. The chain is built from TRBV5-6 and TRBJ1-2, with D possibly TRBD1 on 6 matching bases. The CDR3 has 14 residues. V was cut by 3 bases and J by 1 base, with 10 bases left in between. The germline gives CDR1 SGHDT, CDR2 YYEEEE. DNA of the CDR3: TGTGCCAGCAGCTCCCCAGGGGTTAACTATGGCTACACCTTC. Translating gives CASSSPGVNYGYTF.

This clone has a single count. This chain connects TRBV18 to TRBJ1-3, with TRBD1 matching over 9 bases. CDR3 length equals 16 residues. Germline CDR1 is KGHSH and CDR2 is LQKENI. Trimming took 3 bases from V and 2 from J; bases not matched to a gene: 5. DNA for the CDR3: TGTGCCAGCTCACCGCAACAGGGGGCAGCTGGAAACACCATATATTTT. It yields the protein CASSPQQGAAGNTIYF.

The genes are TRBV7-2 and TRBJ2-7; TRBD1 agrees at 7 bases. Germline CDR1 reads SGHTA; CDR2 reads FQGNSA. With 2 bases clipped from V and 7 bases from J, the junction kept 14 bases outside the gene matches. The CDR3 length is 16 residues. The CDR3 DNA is TGTGCCAGCAGCTTAAGTTGGACAGGCTCCGCGGGTGAGCAGTACTTC. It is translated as CASSLSWTGSAGEQYF.

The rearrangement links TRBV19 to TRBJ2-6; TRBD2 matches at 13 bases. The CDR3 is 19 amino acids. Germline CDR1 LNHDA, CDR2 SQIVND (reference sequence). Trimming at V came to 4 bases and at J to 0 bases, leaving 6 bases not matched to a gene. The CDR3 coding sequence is TGTGCCAGTAGTAAACTAGCGGGGGGGGCCGCCTCTGGGGCCAACGTCCTGACTTTC. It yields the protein CASSKLAGGAASGANVLTF.

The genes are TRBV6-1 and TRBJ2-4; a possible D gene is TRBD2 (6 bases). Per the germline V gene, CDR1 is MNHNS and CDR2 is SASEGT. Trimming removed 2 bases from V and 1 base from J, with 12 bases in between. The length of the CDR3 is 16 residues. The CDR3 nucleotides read TGTGCCAGCAGTGAAAGGGGTGGAGGGGCCAAAAACATTCAGTACTTC. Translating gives CASSERGGGAKNIQYF.

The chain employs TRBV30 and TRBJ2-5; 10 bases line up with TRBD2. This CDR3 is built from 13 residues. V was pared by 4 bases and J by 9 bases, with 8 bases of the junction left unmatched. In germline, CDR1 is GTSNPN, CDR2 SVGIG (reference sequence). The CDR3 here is CAWTLAGAGAQYF. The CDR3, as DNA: TGTGCCTGGACTCTAGCGGGGGCCGGGGCCCAGTACTTC.

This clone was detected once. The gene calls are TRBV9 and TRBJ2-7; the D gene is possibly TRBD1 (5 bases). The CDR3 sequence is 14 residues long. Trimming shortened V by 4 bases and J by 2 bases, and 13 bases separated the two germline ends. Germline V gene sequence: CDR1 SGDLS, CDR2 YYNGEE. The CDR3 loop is CASSQGTPTYEQYF. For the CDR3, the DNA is TGTGCCAGCAGCCAGGGAACCCCCACCTACGAGCAGTACTTC.

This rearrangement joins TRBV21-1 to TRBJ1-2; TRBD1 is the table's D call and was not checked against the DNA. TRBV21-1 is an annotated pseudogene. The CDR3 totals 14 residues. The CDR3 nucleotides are TGTGCCAGCAGCAAAGAAAACAGAGACTATGGCTACACCTTC. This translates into CASSKENRDYGYTF.

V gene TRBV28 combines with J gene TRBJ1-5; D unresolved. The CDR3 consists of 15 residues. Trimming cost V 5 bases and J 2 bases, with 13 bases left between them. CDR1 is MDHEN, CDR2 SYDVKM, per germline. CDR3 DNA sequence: TGTGCCAGCAGTGTCGGGGTGGCAGGCAATCAGCCCCAGCATTTT. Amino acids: CASSVGVAGNQPQHF.

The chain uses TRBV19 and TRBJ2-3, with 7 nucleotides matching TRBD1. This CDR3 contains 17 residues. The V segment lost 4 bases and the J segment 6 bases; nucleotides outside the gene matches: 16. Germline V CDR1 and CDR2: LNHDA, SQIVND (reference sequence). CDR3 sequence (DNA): TGTGCCAGTAGTAACCAAGGGACAGACGGACCATGGGATACGCAGTATTTT. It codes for CASSNQGTDGPWDTQYF.

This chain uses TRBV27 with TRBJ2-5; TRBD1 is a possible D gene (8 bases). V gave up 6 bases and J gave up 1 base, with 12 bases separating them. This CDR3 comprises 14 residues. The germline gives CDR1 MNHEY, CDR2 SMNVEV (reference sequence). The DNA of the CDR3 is TGTGCCAGCAGACAGGGGGGGTTCCAAGAGACCCAGTACTTC. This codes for CASRQGGFQETQYF.

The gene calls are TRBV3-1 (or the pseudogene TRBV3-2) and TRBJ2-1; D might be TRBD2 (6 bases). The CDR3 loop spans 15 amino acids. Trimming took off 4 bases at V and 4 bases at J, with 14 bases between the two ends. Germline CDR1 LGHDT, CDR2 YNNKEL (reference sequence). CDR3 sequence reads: CASSLRLVAYNEQFF. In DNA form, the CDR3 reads TGTGCCAGCAGCCTTCGACTAGTTGCATACAATGAGCAGTTCTTC.

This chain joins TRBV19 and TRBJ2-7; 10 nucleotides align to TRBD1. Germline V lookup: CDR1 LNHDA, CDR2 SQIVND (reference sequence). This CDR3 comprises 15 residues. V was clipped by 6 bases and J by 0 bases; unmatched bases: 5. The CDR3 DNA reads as TGTGCCAGTAGCCCCGGGACAGGGGCCTCCTACGAGCAGTACTTC. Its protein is CASSPGTGASYEQYF.

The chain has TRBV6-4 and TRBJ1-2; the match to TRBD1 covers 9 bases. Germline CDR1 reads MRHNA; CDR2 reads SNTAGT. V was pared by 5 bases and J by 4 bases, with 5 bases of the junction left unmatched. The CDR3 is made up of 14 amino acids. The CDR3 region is CASSHGQGSYGYTF. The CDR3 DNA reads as TGTGCCAGCAGTCACGGACAGGGGTCCTATGGCTACACCTTC.

In DNA, the CDR3 is TGTGCCAGCAGATTTGGGACTAGCGGGTACAATGAGCAGTTCTTC. It codes for CASRFGTSGYNEQFF. This rearrangement joins TRBV5-4 to TRBJ2-1; 12 bases match TRBD2. The CDR3 is 15 residues long. V lost 5 bases, J lost 4 bases, and 4 bases stayed unmatched. The germline gives CDR1 SGHNT, CDR2 YYREEE (reference sequence).

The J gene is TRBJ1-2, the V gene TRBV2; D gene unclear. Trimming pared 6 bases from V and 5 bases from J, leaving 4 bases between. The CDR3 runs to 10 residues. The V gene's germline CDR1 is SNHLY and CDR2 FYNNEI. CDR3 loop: CASRAYGYTF. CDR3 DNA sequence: TGTGCCAGCAGGGCTTATGGCTACACCTTC.

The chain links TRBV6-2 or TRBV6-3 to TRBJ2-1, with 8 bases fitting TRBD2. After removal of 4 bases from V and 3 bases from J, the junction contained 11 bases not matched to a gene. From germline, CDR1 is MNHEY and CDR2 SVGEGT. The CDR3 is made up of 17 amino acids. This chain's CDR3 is CASSLAGGARGYNEQFF. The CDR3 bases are TGTGCCAGCAGTTTGGCGGGGGGAGCCCGGGGCTACAATGAGCAGTTCTTC.

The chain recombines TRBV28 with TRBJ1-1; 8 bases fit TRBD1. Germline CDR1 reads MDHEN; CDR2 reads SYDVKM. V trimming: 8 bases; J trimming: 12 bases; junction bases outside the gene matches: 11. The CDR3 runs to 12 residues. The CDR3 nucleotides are TGTGCCAGCGGATTGAGCCGGGACAGGCCTTTCTTT. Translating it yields CASGLSRDRPFF.

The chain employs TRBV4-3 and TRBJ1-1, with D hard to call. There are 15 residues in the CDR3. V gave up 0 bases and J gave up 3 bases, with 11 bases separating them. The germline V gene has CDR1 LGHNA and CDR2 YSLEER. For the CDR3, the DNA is TGCGCCAGCAGCCAAGACCCCTTCTTCGACACTGAAGCTTTCTTT. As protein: CASSQDPFFDTEAFF.

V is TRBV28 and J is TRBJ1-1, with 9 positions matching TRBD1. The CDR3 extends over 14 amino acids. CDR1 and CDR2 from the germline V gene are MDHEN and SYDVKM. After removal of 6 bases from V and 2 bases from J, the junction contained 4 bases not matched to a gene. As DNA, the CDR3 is TGTGCCAGCAGCCGGGGACAGGGAAACACTGAAGCTTTCTTT. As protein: CASSRGQGNTEAFF.

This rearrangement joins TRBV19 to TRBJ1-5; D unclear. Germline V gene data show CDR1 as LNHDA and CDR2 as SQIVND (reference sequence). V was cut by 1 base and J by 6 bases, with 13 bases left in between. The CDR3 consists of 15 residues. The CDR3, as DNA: TGTGCCAGTAGTATAGGTTCAAGGGAGGGTCAGCCCCAGCATTTT. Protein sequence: CASSIGSREGQPQHF. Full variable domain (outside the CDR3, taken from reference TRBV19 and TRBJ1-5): DGGITQSPKYLFRKEGQNVTLSCEQNLNHDAMYWYRQDPGQGLRLIYYSQIVNDFQKGDIAEGYSVSREKKESFPLTVTSAQKNPTAFYLCASSIGSREGQPQHFGDGTRLSIL.

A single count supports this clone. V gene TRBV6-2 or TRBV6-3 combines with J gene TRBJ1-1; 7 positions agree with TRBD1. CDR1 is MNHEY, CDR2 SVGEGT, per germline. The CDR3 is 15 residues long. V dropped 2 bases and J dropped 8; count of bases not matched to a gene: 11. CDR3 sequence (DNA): TGTGCCAGCAGTTACCTAATACGGGGACAGACCGAAGCTTTCTTT. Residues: CASSYLIRGQTEAFF.

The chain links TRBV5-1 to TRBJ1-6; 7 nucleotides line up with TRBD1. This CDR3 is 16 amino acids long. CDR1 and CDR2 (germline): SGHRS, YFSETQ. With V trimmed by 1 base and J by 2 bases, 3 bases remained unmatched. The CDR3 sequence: CASSLWTGAYNSPLHF. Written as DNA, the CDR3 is TGCGCCAGCAGCTTGTGGACAGGCGCCTATAATTCACCCCTCCACTTT. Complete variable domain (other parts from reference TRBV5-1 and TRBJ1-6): KAGVTQTPRYLIKTRGQQVTLSCSPISGHRSVSWYQQTPGQGLQFLFEYFSETQRNKGNFPGRFSGRQFSNSRSEMNVSTLELGDSALYLCASSLWTGAYNSPLHFGNGTRLTVT.

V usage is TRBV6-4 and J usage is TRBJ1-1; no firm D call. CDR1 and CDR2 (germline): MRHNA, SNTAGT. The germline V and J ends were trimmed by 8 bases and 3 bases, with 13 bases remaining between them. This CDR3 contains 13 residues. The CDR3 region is CASSQAWDTEAFF. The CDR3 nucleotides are TGTGCCAGCTCCCAGGCGTGGGACACTGAAGCTTTCTTT.